The following is a TCR beta chain sequence with its context. These data belong to a study of blood T cell repertoires in COVID-19. Study context: Both acute and convalescent COVID-19 samples were obtained from the United States, Italy and Spain. Sources were T cells, B-cell-depleted T cells, or PBMCs; the material itself was cDNA or gDNA.

In the original workflow: Reference gene primer amplification in the assay estimated nucleated cell counts. The method was immunoSEQ multiplex PCR; TCRdb's version includes in-frame clones alone and lacks a portion of them. The V and J calls and clone size are taken from that table; D and trimming were inferred from the DNA. This table has approximately 450,000 clones, about 90% appearing once. Trimming took 5 bases from V and 3 from J, leaving 13 bases between them. This CDR3 has 14 residues. In germline, CDR1 is SEHNR, CDR2 FQNEAQ (reference sequence). Each participant's cohort was designated according to participant-reported clinical history.

The sequencing sample was made of PBMCs or T cells enriched from blood (not recorded which). This TCR came from a woman under 30 with acute COVID-19. The chain has TRBV7-9 and TRBJ2-5, with D perhaps matching TRBD1 (5 bases). The CDR3 nucleotides are TGTGCCAGCAGCCTCGACAGTTTTAAAGAGACCCAGTACTTC. Its protein product is CASSLDSFKETQYF.